These 27 T cell receptor beta chains were sequenced from one sample in a study of T-cell reconstitution after alpha-beta-depleted transplantation in children. Unique molecular identifiers tagged the TCRbeta library. MiXCR was run by TCRdb on the PCR reads, yielding one entry per CDR3 protein. The profile shows around 440,000 distinct CDR3 sequences, 16% of them singletons. The sequenced sample was PBMCs, mostly from graft donor cells, obtained 360 days after TCRalphabeta/CD19-depleted stem cell transplant. The receptors come from a boy younger than two who had a stem cell transplant for Wiskott-Aldrich syndrome, so the T cells may come from the graft donor.

There are a few counts of this clonotype. The rearrangement uses TRBV18 and TRBJ1-2; D ambiguous. The V gene's germline CDR1 is KGHSH and CDR2 LQKENI. This CDR3 is 15 amino acids long. The V and J ends lost 2 bases and 1 base respectively, with 11 bases between them. The CDR3 DNA reads TGTGCCAGCTCACCAACAGAGATCCTTAACTATGGCTACACCTTC. It codes for CASSPTEILNYGYTF.

The sample holds a few counts of this clonotype. V gene TRBV6-1 combines with J gene TRBJ1-2, with a tentative D call TRBD1 (6 bases). CDR3 size: 16 residues. The V end was cut by 0 bases, the J end by 3 bases, with 14 bases between. The germline gives CDR1 MNHNS, CDR2 SASEGT. CDR3 DNA sequence: TGTGCCAGCAGTGAAGCTAGGGGACACGGCTACTATGGCTACACCTTC. Translation: CASSEARGHGYYGYTF.

The chain couples TRBV5-1 to TRBJ2-1; D ambiguous. CDR1 and CDR2 (germline): SGHRS, YFSETQ. The CDR3 totals 16 residues. Trimming took 4 bases from V and 9 from J, leaving 23 bases between them. CDR3 loop: CASSPVVSTSRSEQFF. The DNA for the CDR3 is TGCGCCAGCAGCCCAGTTGTGTCCACGAGTCGCAGTGAGCAGTTCTTC.

This clonotype has just a few counts. The chain employs TRBV10-3 and TRBJ2-5; tentatively, D is TRBD1 (6 bases). Trimming left V 9 bases short and J 3 bases short, with 14 bases between. The CDR3 extends over 13 amino acids. CDR1 is ENHRY and CDR2 is SYGVKD in the germline V gene. CDR3 sequence (DNA): TGTGCCATTCAGCAGGGGCCCAAAGAGACCCAGTACTTC. Amino acid sequence: CAIQQGPKETQYF.

This clonotype has just a few counts. V is TRBV19 and J is TRBJ2-4; TRBD1 might be the D (6 bases). CDR3 length: 14 amino acids. Trimming took 3 bases from V and 8 from J, leaving 14 bases between them. The germline V gene has CDR1 LNHDA and CDR2 SQIVND (reference sequence). CDR3 residues: CASSMGHLRDIQYF. As DNA, the CDR3 is TGTGCCAGTAGTATGGGACATTTAAGGGACATTCAGTACTTC.

This clonotype was recorded a few times. This sequence joins TRBV24-1 and TRBJ2-3; 10 bases are shared with TRBD1. The CDR3 is made up of 15 amino acids. Germline CDR1 reads KGHDR; CDR2 reads SFDVKD. The J segment lost 5 bases and the V segment lost 2 bases, leaving 3 bases of the junction unmatched. The DNA of the CDR3 is TGTGCCACCAGTGATTGGACAGGGGGTTTAGATACGCAGTATTTT. This sequence encodes CATSDWTGGLDTQYF.

The rearrangement joins TRBV27 to TRBJ2-7; TRBD2 matches at 8 bases. Unmatched junction bases numbered 11, after V lost 5 bases and J lost 5 bases. The V gene's germline CDR1 is MNHEY and CDR2 SMNVEV (reference sequence). The CDR3 is made up of 15 amino acids. The DNA of the CDR3 is TGTGCCAGCAGTCCTGCCGGGGGGGCGCCTCACGAGCAGTACTTC. Its protein product is CASSPAGGAPHEQYF.

V is TRBV25-1 and J is TRBJ2-7; no firm D call. The CDR3 contains 13 residues. Trimming cost V 2 bases and J 0 bases, with 5 bases left between them. Looked up from germline, CDR1 is MGHDK and CDR2 is SYGVNS. The CDR3 nucleotides read TGTGCCAGCAGTGAAACTGGCTCCTACGAGCAGTACTTC. It codes for CASSETGSYEQYF.

This clonotype was observed a handful of times. This chain connects TRBV7-2 to TRBJ2-7, with D perhaps matching TRBD1 (6 bases). The CDR3 is 14 residues long. Trimming took 6 bases from V and 2 from J, leaving 14 bases between them. Per the germline V gene, CDR1 is SGHTA and CDR2 is FQGNSA. The CDR3 region has the DNA TGTGCCAGCAGGCGGACAGCTTCTACCTACGAGCAGTACTTC. Translation: CASRRTASTYEQYF.

This clonotype has only a few counts. The chain recombines TRBV2 with TRBJ1-5, with 7 positions matching TRBD1. The CDR3 runs to 15 residues. Germline V gives CDR1 SNHLY, CDR2 FYNNEI. Unmatched junction bases numbered 5, after V lost 0 bases and J lost 6 bases. The CDR3 nucleotides read TGTGCCAGCAGTGAAGCTGACAGGGTCAGTCAGCCCCAGCATTTT. It encodes CASSEADRVSQPQHF.

The CDR3 DNA sequence: TGTGCCAGCAGCCCTCGGACAGGGGGGTTTGAAAAACTGTTTTTT. This sequence encodes CASSPRTGGFEKLFF. This chain joins TRBV7-9 and TRBJ1-4; TRBD1 matches at 10 bases. The J segment lost 7 bases and the V segment lost 5 bases, leaving 7 bases of the junction unmatched. This CDR3 spans 15 amino acids. Looked up from germline, CDR1 is SEHNR and CDR2 is FQNEAQ (reference sequence). Full variable domain (outside the CDR3, taken from reference TRBV7-9 and TRBJ1-4): DTGVSQNPRHKITKRGQNVTFRCDPISEHNRLYWYRQTLGQGPEFLTYFQNEAQLEKSRLLSDRFSAERPKGSFSTLEIQRTEQGDSAMYLCASSPRTGGFEKLFFGSGTQLSVL.

This sequence joins TRBV27 and TRBJ1-1; unclear D gene. CDR3 length: 13 amino acids. Trimming pared 4 bases from V and 1 base from J, leaving 7 bases between. Germline CDR1 reads MNHEY; CDR2 reads SMNVEV (reference sequence). The CDR3 coding sequence is TGTGCCAGCAGTTGGACCTGGAACACTGAAGCTTTCTTT. Translating it yields CASSWTWNTEAFF.

Only a few counts were recorded for this clonotype. The V call is TRBV5-1, the J call TRBJ2-5; 9 bases map to TRBD1. Trimming at V came to 1 base and at J to 1 base, leaving 2 bases not matched to a gene. Germline assignment: CDR1 SGHRS and CDR2 YFSETQ. CDR3 length equals 15 residues. The CDR3 region is CASSLLQGAQETQYF. DNA of the CDR3: TGCGCCAGCAGCTTGCTACAGGGGGCCCAAGAGACCCAGTACTTC.

This clonotype was counted only a few times. The chain joins TRBV11-2 to TRBJ1-1; D may be TRBD1 (5 bases). V was shortened by 5 bases and J by 4 bases, with 20 bases between the two germline ends. Germline V CDR1 and CDR2: SGHAT, FQNNGV. CDR3 length: 16 amino acids. The CDR3 here is CASSPRWQGMGTEAFF. Written as DNA, the CDR3 is TGTGCCAGCAGCCCCCGTTGGCAGGGAATGGGCACTGAAGCTTTCTTT. Filled out from reference TRBV11-2 and TRBJ1-1, the complete variable domain reads EAGVAQSPRYKIIEKRQSVAFWCNPISGHATLYWYQQILGQGPKLLIQFQNNGVVDDSQLPKDRFSAERLKGVDSTLKIQPAKLEDSAVYLCASSPRWQGMGTEAFFGQGTRLTVV.

The chain links TRBV29-1 to TRBJ2-7; tentatively, D is TRBD1 or TRBD2 (6 bases each). Germline V lookup: CDR1 SQVTM, CDR2 ANQGSEA. V was trimmed by 4 bases and J by 4 bases, leaving 17 bases between them. CDR3 size: 14 residues. CDR3 region: CSVGNVGGVYEQYF. CDR3 bases: TGCAGCGTTGGAAATGTGGGGGGCGTTTACGAGCAGTACTTC.

This clonotype came up a few times. This sequence joins TRBV4-3 and TRBJ2-3, with D perhaps matching TRBD1 (6 bases). This CDR3 spans 17 amino acids. The germline V and J ends were trimmed by 0 bases and 0 bases, with 13 bases remaining between them. Germline lookup yields CDR1 LGHNA and CDR2 YSLEER. In DNA, the CDR3 is TGCGCCAGCAGCCAAGAAAGGGCCGGGACAAGCACAGATACGCAGTATTTT. This translates into CASSQERAGTSTDTQYF.

A few counts support this clonotype. The chain combines TRBV5-1 with TRBJ2-1; 9 bases align to TRBD2. CDR3 size: 16 residues. The germline CDR1 and CDR2 sequences are SGHRS and YFSETQ. Trimming at V came to 0 bases and at J to 6 bases, leaving 7 bases not matched to a gene. The CDR3 DNA sequence: TGCGCCAGCAGCTTGGCAATAGCGGGGGAGCGCAATGAGCAGTTCTTC. Its protein is CASSLAIAGERNEQFF. Supplemented by reference TRBV5-1 and TRBJ2-1, the full variable domain reads KAGVTQTPRYLIKTRGQQVTLSCSPISGHRSVSWYQQTPGQGLQFLFEYFSETQRNKGNFPGRFSGRQFSNSRSEMNVSTLELGDSALYLCASSLAIAGERNEQFFGPGTRLTVL.

A few counts support this clonotype. Germline is not matched at one junction end, which may reflect a read error. V gene TRBV5-1 combines with J gene TRBJ2-7; possibly TRBD1 or TRBD2 for D (6 bases each). The CDR3 length is 15 residues. CDR1 is SGHRS and CDR2 is YFSETQ in the germline V gene. The CDR3 DNA reads TGCGCCAGCAGGTTGGGGGCAGGAGGGAGCTACGAGCAGTACTTC. Translated: CASRLGAGGSYEQYF.

This clonotype was seen more than once but under ten times. The V gene is TRBV10-3, the J gene TRBJ2-1, with 8 nucleotides matching TRBD1. Germline V lookup: CDR1 ENHRY, CDR2 SYGVKD. V trimming: 0 bases; J trimming: 8 bases; junction bases outside the gene matches: 9. This CDR3 contains 16 residues. The CDR3 DNA follows: TGTGCCATCAGTGAGTCGGGACAGGCCCGGGGCGATGAGCAGTTCTTC. Amino acid sequence: CAISESGQARGDEQFF.

V gene TRBV3-1 combines with J gene TRBJ2-1; D possibly corresponds to TRBD2 (6 bases). This CDR3 has 15 amino acids. V was cut by 4 bases and J by 3 bases, with 13 bases left in between. The germline CDR1 and CDR2 sequences are LGHDT and YNNKEL (reference sequence). CDR3 in DNA: TGTGCCAGCAGCCTAGCCTTGGGGGGCTACAATGAGCAGTTCTTC. This sequence encodes CASSLALGGYNEQFF.

J is TRBJ2-5 and V is TRBV5-1; TRBD1 aligns across 7 bases. The junction had 3 bases not matched to a gene; V was cut back by 4 bases and J by 3 bases. The CDR3 runs to 13 residues. Looked up from germline, CDR1 is SGHRS and CDR2 is YFSETQ. CDR3 in amino acids: CASSITGEETQYF. The CDR3 DNA reads as TGCGCCAGCAGCATTACAGGGGAAGAGACCCAGTACTTC.

This clonotype was seen only a few times. The chain joins TRBV7-2 to TRBJ2-2; D remains unclear. CDR1 and CDR2 from the germline V gene are SGHTA and FQGNSA. This CDR3 spans 13 amino acids. V was clipped by 2 bases and J by 6 bases, with 7 bases between them. This CDR3 is CASSLRAAGELFF. The DNA for the CDR3 is TGTGCCAGCAGCTTACGGGCCGCCGGGGAGCTGTTTTTT.

In its sample, this clonotype was seen a few times. The rearrangement joins TRBV6-1 to TRBJ2-7; D is possibly TRBD1 (6 bases). The germline gives CDR1 MNHNS, CDR2 SASEGT. V dropped 7 bases and J dropped 4 bases, with 8 bases sitting between them. This CDR3 spans 11 amino acids. Here the CDR3 reads CASTGAYEQYF. The CDR3 nucleotides read TGTGCCAGCACAGGGGCGTACGAGCAGTACTTC.

Only one count was recorded for this clonotype. The V gene is TRBV20-1, the J gene TRBJ2-3, with 9 bases lining up with TRBD2. V lost 6 bases to trimming and J lost 3 bases; unmatched junction nucleotides: 4. From germline, CDR1 is DFQATT and CDR2 SNEGSKA (reference sequence). The CDR3 consists of 13 residues. CDR3 protein: CSAKTSGTDTQYF. CDR3 nucleotides: TGCAGTGCCAAGACTAGCGGTACAGATACGCAGTATTTT.

The chain links TRBV5-1 to TRBJ2-5, with D hard to call. The V gene's germline CDR1 is SGHRS and CDR2 YFSETQ. The CDR3 totals 14 residues. Trimming cost V 1 base and J 5 bases, with 12 bases left between them. For the CDR3, the DNA is TGCGCCAGCAGCTTGACCGCTAAGTTCGAGACCCAGTACTTC. Translated: CASSLTAKFETQYF.

This clonotype was observed a few times. This chain connects TRBV10-3 to TRBJ2-7, with D hard to call. CDR1 ENHRY and CDR2 SYGVKD come from the germline V gene. The CDR3 has 11 amino acids. The V end was cut by 6 bases, the J end by 10 bases, with 13 bases between. Written as DNA, the CDR3 is TGTGCCATCAGCCGGCACTACACCCAGTACTTC. Its protein is CAISRHYTQYF.

The J gene is TRBJ2-5, the V gene TRBV3-1, with D perhaps TRBD2 (5 bases). Looked up from germline, CDR1 is LGHDT and CDR2 is YNNKEL (reference sequence). V lost 1 base and J lost 7, with 13 bases in between. The CDR3 has 14 residues. CDR3 coding DNA: TGTGCCAGCAGCCAAGGCGGGCTAGTGGGGACCCAGTACTTC. It specifies CASSQGGLVGTQYF.